This is a list of T cell receptor beta chains from one sample in a study of blood T cell repertoires in COVID-19. The data were produced by immunoSEQ multiplex PCR, yet TCRdb's version contains in-frame clones alone and is incomplete. The table has around 250,000 clones, approximately 82% seen once. The sample consisted of peripheral blood. These receptors were collected from a man aged 25 to 45 who had recovered from COVID-19. The CDR3 runs from the conserved cysteine through the conserved F or W. Each record gives: CDR3 protein, CDR3 DNA, J gene, D gene, clone size, V gene. The D gene is left open where the match is weak. Some rows mark clone size as missing; the rest say once, few, many or name a class of expanded clone.

CASSPRPSGVSTDTQYF,TGTGCCAGCAGTCCCCGTCCTAGCGGGGTAAGCACAGATACGCAGTATTTT,TRBJ2-3,TRBD2,few,TRBV27
CASSPSGKFSGTQYF,TGTGCCAGCAGCCCCTCCGGGAAATTCTCTGGGACCCAGTACTTC,TRBJ2-5,.,.,TRBV5-6
CASSPSGGGTQETQYF,TGTGCCAGCAGCCCCTCTGGCGGGGGCACCCAAGAGACCCAGTACTTC,TRBJ2-5,.,.,TRBV7-2
CASGDSGVTDTQYF,TGCGCCAGCGGGGATAGCGGGGTCACAGATACGCAGTATTTT,TRBJ2-3,TRBD2,.,TRBV5-1
CASSPPLTGSGNTIYF,TGTGCCAGCAGTCCTCCACTAACAGGCTCTGGAAACACCATATATTTT,TRBJ1-3,.,.,TRBV7-9
CASSQGSVSNEQFF,TGTGCCAGCAGCCAAGGGAGTGTCTCCAATGAGCAGTTCTTC,TRBJ2-1,.,few,TRBV3-1/TRBV3-2
CATSRDINYGYTF,TGTGCCACCAGCAGAGACATTAACTATGGCTACACCTTC,TRBJ1-2,.,.,TRBV15
CASLGSSYEQYF,TGTGCCAGCTTGGGCTCTTCCTACGAGCAGTACTTC,TRBJ2-7,.,once,TRBV6-5
CASSLGARDTQYF,TGTGCCAGCAGTTTAGGCGCCCGGGATACGCAGTATTTT,TRBJ2-3,.,few,TRBV12-3/TRBV12-4
CASSARTGLAEQFF,TGTGCCAGCAGCGCTCGAACAGGCCTGGCTGAGCAGTTCTTC,TRBJ2-1,.,.,TRBV9
CASSTSSSRGTVASTDTQYF,TGTGCCAGCAGCACTTCTTCCTCCCGTGGGACAGTAGCTAGCACAGATACGCAGTATTTT,TRBJ2-3,.,.,TRBV21-1
CASDNPGFFGYTF,TGTGCCAGCGACAACCCGGGATTTTTTGGCTACACCTTC,TRBJ1-2,.,.,TRBV12-3/TRBV12-4
CATSSQTGGYGYTF,TGTGCCACCAGCTCCCAGACAGGGGGGTATGGCTACACCTTC,TRBJ1-2,TRBD1,.,TRBV15
CASTKQGADTQYF,TGTGCCAGCACCAAACAGGGAGCAGATACGCAGTATTTT,TRBJ2-3,.,.,TRBV2
CAISESPGANYGYTF,TGTGCCATCAGTGAGTCCCCAGGGGCTAACTATGGCTACACCTTC,TRBJ1-2,.,.,TRBV10-3
CASSTQRQGRENTEAFF,TGTGCCAGTAGTACTCAGCGACAGGGACGCGAAAACACTGAAGCTTTCTTT,TRBJ1-1,TRBD1,.,TRBV19
CASSLIGGAGNTIYF,TGTGCCAGCAGCTTAATCGGGGGGGCTGGAAACACCATATATTTT,TRBJ1-3,.,.,TRBV7-3
CASSPTSGGAIQYF,TGTGCCAGCAGCCCCACTAGCGGGGGGGCTATTCAGTACTTC,TRBJ2-4,TRBD2,.,TRBV27
CASRITQGYGHTEAFF,TGTGCCAGTAGGATTACACAGGGGTATGGGCACACTGAAGCTTTCTTT,TRBJ1-1,TRBD1,.,TRBV19
CASSTVSPYGYTF,TGTGCCAGTAGTACCGTTAGTCCCTATGGCTACACCTTC,TRBJ1-2,.,.,TRBV19
CASSLGEGQAFF,TGCGCCAGCAGCTTGGGGGAGGGACAAGCTTTCTTT,TRBJ1-1,.,.,TRBV5-1
CASSPQTGQETQYF,TGTGCCAGCAGTCCACAAACAGGCCAAGAGACCCAGTACTTC,TRBJ2-5,.,.,TRBV7-8
CASSLNLRGQAFF,TGTGCCAGCAGCTTAAACCTTCGGGGACAGGCTTTCTTT,TRBJ1-1,TRBD1,.,TRBV7-3
CASSTGGLVHEAFF,TGTGCCAGTAGTACCGGGGGACTTGTTCATGAAGCTTTCTTT,TRBJ1-1,.,.,TRBV19
CASTTGGAPNTEAFF,TGTGCCAGCACCACGGGGGGGGCCCCGAACACTGAAGCTTTCTTT,TRBJ1-1,.,few,TRBV2
CASSLGQFNQPQHF,TGTGCCAGCAGCTTAGGGCAGTTCAATCAGCCCCAGCATTTT,TRBJ1-5,.,.,TRBV11-2
CASSQDSSPLHF,TGTGCCAGCAGCCAAGATAGTTCACCCCTCCACTTT,TRBJ1-6,.,.,TRBV3-1/TRBV3-2
CSVGRGRDYGYTF,TGCAGCGTCGGCAGGGGGAGAGACTATGGCTACACCTTC,TRBJ1-2,TRBD1,.,TRBV29-1
CASSLVAGSSNFTDTQYF,TGTGCCAGCAGCTTAGTAGCGGGGTCAAGCAATTTCACAGATACGCAGTATTTT,TRBJ2-3,TRBD2,.,TRBV11-2
CASSYDRGAVEKLFF,TGTGCCAGCAGCTACGACAGGGGTGCTGTAGAAAAACTGTTTTTT,TRBJ1-4,TRBD1,.,TRBV5-8
CASSPAATTKNIQYF,TGTGCCAGCAGCCCTGCAGCTACTACCAAAAACATTCAGTACTTC,TRBJ2-4,.,.,TRBV5-4
CASSYLGTVDPNIQYF,TGCGCCAGCAGCTACCTAGGGACAGTTGACCCAAACATTCAGTACTTC,TRBJ2-4,TRBD1,.,TRBV5-1
CASSLGQGANTGELFF,TGTGCCAGCAGCTTGGGACAGGGGGCTAACACCGGGGAGCTGTTTTTT,TRBJ2-2,TRBD1,.,TRBV5-4
CASSLGLGRSAFF,TGTGCCAGCAGCCTCGGACTGGGCCGAAGCGCTTTCTTT,TRBJ1-1,.,.,TRBV7-3
CASSSGQGSEQYF,TGCGCCAGCAGCAGCGGACAGGGGAGTGAGCAGTACTTC,TRBJ2-7,TRBD1,.,TRBV5-1
CASSPRTGVGKKLFF,TGTGCCAGCAGCCCCAGGACAGGGGTAGGGAAAAAACTGTTTTTT,TRBJ1-4,TRBD1,.,TRBV7-2
CSASVAGQPDIQYF,TGCAGTGCTAGTGTAGCGGGACAGCCCGACATTCAGTACTTC,TRBJ2-4,.,.,TRBV20-1
CASSESGTGDGYTF,TGTGCCAGCAGTGAATCGGGGACAGGGGATGGCTACACCTTC,TRBJ1-2,TRBD1,few,TRBV6-1
CATATFLGQGTTGELFF,TGTGCCACCGCCACCTTTCTGGGACAGGGGACCACCGGGGAGCTGTTTTTT,TRBJ2-2,TRBD1,.,TRBV27
CASSGPGTGANQPQHF,TGTGCCAGCAGTGGGCCCGGGACAGGGGCCAATCAGCCCCAGCATTTT,TRBJ1-5,TRBD1,few,TRBV28
CASSLQVQWAGELFF,TGCGCCAGCAGCTTGCAGGTTCAGTGGGCCGGGGAGCTGTTTTTT,TRBJ2-2,.,.,TRBV5-1